This T cell receptor beta chain emerged from a study of STAT3 mutations in large granular lymphocyte leukemia. Study outcomes and limitations: Every T-LGLL patient had at least one immunodominant TCRbeta clonotype.

Turning to this clone: Its antigen is unidentified.

Data came from immunoSEQ multiplex PCR; TCRdb stores just in-frame clones and leaves some out. The data show about 4,200 clones, 82% seen once. The CDR3 consists of 15 residues. Trimming at V came to 3 bases and at J to 2 bases, leaving 6 bases not matched to a gene. Germline V CDR1 and CDR2: SGHRS, YFSETQ. The rearrangement links TRBV5-1 to TRBJ1-2; 8 nucleotides match TRBD1. Sequenced input: peripheral blood mononuclear cells. The receptor's source is a boy aged 10-17 years with T-cell large granular lymphocyte leukemia. Some clones in this sample may be carry-over from other donors' samples. This CDR3 reads CASSSFDRGNYGYTF. CDR3 sequence (DNA): TGCGCCAGCAGCTCTTTCGACAGGGGAAACTATGGCTACACCTTC. The complete variable domain, with remaining parts taken from reference TRBV5-1 and TRBJ1-2, reads KAGVTQTPRYLIKTRGQQVTLSCSPISGHRSVSWYQQTPGQGLQFLFEYFSETQRNKGNFPGRFSGRQFSNSRSEMNVSTLELGDSALYLCASSSFDRGNYGYTFGSGTRLTVV.